The text below deals with one TCR beta chain. The assay was immunoSEQ multiplex PCR, and TCRdb's table has in-frame clones only and misses some. In the table there are 98,000 or so clones, approximately 84% of which are singletons. The data originate from a study of T cell responses to AZD1222 COVID-19 vaccine. Germline V gene data show CDR1 as LGHNA and CDR2 as YNFKEQ. The CDR3 consists of 14 residues. The V end was cut by 5 bases, the J end by 4 bases, with 12 bases between. This receptor was identified in an adult who received the AZD1222 COVID-19 vaccine. The chain couples TRBV4-2 to TRBJ1-3; no definite D call. The sequencing here drew on peripheral blood, taken 28 days after the second AZD1222 dose. CDR3 region: CASSTGGRGNTIYF. In DNA, the CDR3 is TGTGCCAGCAGCACCGGTGGCCGGGGAAACACCATATATTTT.